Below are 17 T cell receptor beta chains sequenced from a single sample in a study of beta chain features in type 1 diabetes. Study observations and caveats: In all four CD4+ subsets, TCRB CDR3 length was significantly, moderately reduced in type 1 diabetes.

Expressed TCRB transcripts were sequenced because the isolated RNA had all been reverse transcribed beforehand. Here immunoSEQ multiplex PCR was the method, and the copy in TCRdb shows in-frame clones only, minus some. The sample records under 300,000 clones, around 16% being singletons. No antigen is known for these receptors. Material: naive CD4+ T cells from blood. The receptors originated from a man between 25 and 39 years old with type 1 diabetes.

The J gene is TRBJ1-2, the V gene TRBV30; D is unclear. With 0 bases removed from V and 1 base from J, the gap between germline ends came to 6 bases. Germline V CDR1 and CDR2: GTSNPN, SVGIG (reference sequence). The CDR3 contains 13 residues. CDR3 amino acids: CAWSVNVNYGYTF. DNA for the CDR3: TGTGCCTGGAGTGTAAACGTTAACTATGGCTACACCTTC.

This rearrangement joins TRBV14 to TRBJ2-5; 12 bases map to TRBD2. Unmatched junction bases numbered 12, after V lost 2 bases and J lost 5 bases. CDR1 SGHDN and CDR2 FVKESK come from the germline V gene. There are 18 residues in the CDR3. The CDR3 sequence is CASSQKPRLAGEAETQYF. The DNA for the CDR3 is TGTGCCAGCAGCCAAAAACCGAGACTAGCGGGAGAAGCGGAGACCCAGTACTTC.

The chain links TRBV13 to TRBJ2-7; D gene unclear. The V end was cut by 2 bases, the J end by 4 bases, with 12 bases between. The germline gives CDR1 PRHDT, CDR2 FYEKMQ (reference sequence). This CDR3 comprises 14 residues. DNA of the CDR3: TGTGCCAGCAGCTTATACGGCAGAGAGTACGAGCAGTACTTC. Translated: CASSLYGREYEQYF.

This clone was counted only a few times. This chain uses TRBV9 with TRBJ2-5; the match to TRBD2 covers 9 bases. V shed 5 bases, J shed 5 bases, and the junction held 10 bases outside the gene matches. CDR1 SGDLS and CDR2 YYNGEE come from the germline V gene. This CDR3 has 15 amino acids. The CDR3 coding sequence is TGTGCCAGCAGAAGCGGGAGGTCAGCTTATGAGACCCAGTACTTC. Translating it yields CASRSGRSAYETQYF.

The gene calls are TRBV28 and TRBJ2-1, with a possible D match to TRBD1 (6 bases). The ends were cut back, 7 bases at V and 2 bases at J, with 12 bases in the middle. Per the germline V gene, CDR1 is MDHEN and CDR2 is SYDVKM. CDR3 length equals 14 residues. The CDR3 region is CASTPAGAYNEQFF. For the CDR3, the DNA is TGTGCCAGCACCCCGGCAGGGGCCTACAATGAGCAGTTCTTC. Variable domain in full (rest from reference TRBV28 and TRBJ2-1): DVKVTQSSRYLVKRTGEKVFLECVQDMDHENMFWYRQDPGLGLRLIYFSYDVKMKEKGDIPEGYSVSREKKERFSLILESASTNQTSMYLCASTPAGAYNEQFFGPGTRLTVL.

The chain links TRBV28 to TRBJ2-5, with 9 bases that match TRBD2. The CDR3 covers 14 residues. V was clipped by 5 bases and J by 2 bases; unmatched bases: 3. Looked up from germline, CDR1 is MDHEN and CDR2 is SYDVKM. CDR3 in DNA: TGTGCCAGCAGTGCGGGGGGGCGACAAGAGACCCAGTACTTC. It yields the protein CASSAGGRQETQYF.

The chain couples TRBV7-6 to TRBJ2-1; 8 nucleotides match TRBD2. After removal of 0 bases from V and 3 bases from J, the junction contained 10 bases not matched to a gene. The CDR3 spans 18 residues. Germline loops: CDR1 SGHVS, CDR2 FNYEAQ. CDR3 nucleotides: TGTGCCAGCAGCTTAGCTCCGTTAGCGGGGCCAATCTACAATGAGCAGTTCTTC. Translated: CASSLAPLAGPIYNEQFF. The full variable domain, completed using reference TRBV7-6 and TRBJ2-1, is GAGVSQSPRYKVTKRGQDVALRCDPISGHVSLYWYRQALGQGPEFLTYFNYEAQQDKSGLPNDRFSAERPEGSISTLTIQRTEQRDSAMYRCASSLAPLAGPIYNEQFFGPGTRLTVL.

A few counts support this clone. CDR3 amino acids: CSGRGRATYNEQFF. In nucleotides, the CDR3 is TGCAGCGGCCGGGGCCGTGCGACCTACAATGAGCAGTTCTTC. This rearrangement joins TRBV29-1 to TRBJ2-1, with D perhaps assigned TRBD1 or TRBD2 (5 bases each). The germline V gene encodes CDR1 SQVTM and CDR2 ANQGSEA. The ends were cut back, 7 bases at V and 2 bases at J, with 15 bases in the middle. The CDR3 sequence is 14 residues long.

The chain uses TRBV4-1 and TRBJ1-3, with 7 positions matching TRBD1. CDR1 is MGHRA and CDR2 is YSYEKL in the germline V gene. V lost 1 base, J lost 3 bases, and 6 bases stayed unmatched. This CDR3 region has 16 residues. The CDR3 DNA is TGCGCCAGCAGCCAAGGCGGCAGGGGGATTGGAAACACCATATATTTT. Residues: CASSQGGRGIGNTIYF.

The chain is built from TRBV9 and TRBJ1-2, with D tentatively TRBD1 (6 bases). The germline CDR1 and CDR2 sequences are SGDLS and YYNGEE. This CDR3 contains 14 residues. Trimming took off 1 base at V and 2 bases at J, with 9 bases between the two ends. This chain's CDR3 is CASSVNRANYGYTF. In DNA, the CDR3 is TGTGCCAGCAGCGTAAACAGGGCCAACTATGGCTACACCTTC. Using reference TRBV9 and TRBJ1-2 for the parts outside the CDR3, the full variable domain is DSGVTQTPKHLITATGQRVTLRCSPRSGDLSVYWYQQSLDQGLQFLIQYYNGEERAKGNILERFSAQQFPDLHSELNLSSLELGDSALYFCASSVNRANYGYTFGSGTRLTVV.

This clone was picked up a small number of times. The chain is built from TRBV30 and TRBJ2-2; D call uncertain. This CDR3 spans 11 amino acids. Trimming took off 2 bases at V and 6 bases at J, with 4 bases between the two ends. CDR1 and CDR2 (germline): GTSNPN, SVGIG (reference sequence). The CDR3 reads CAWSWPGELFF. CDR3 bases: TGTGCCTGGAGTTGGCCCGGGGAGCTGTTTTTT. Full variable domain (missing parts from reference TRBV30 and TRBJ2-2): SQTIHQWPATLVQPVGSPLSLECTVEGTSNPNLYWYRQAAGRGLQLLFYSVGIGQISSEVPQNLSASRPQDRQFILSSKKLLLSDSGFYLCAWSWPGELFFGEGSRLTVL.

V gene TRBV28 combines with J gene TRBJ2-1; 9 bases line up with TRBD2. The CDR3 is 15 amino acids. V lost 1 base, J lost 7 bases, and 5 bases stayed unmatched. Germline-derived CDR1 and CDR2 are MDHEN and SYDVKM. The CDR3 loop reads CASSLFAGGPNEQFF. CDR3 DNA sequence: TGTGCCAGCAGTTTATTTGCGGGAGGGCCAAATGAGCAGTTCTTC.

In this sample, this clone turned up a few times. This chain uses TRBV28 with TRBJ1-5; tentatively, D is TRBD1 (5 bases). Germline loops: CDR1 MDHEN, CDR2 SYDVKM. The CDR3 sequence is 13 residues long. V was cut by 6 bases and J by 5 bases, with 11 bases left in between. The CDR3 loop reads CASRLGGDQPQHF. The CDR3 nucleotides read TGTGCCAGCAGGCTGGGGGGAGATCAGCCCCAGCATTTT.

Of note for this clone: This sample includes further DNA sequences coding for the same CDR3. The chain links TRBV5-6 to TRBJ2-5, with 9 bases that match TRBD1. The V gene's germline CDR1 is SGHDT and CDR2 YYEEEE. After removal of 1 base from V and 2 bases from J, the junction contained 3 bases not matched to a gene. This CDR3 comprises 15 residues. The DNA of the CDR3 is TGTGCCAGCAGCTTGCTGGGACAGGGACAAGAGACCCAGTACTTC. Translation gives CASSLLGQGQETQYF.

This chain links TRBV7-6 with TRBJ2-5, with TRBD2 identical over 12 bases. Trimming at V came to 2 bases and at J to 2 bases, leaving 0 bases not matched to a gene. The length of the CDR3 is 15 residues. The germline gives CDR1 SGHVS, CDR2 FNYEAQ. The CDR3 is CASSLLAGGQETQYF. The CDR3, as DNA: TGTGCCAGCAGCTTACTAGCGGGAGGGCAAGAGACCCAGTACTTC.

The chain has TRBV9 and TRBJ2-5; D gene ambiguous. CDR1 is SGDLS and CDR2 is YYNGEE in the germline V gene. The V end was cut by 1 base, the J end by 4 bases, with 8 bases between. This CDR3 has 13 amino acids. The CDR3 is CASSVYGGETQYF. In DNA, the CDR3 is TGTGCCAGCAGCGTATATGGTGGAGAGACCCAGTACTTC.

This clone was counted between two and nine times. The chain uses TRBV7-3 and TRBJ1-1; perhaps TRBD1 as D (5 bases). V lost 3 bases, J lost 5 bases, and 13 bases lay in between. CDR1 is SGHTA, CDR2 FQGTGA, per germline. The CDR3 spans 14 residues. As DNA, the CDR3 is TGTGCCAGCAGCTTTACCCAGGGAACAACTGAAGCTTTCTTT. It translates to CASSFTQGTTEAFF.